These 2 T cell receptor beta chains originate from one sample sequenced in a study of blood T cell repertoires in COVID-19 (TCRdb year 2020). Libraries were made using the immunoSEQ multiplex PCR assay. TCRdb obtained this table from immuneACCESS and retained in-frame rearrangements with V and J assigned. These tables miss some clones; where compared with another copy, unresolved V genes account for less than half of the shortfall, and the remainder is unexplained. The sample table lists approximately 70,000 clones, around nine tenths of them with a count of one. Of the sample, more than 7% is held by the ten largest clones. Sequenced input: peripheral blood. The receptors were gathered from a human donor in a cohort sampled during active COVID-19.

In DNA form, the CDR3 reads TGTGCCTGGGTCCAGACTGACGGGGGAGGGAGCACAGATACGCAGTATTTT. Its translation is CAWVQTDGGGSTDTQYF. The J gene is TRBJ2-3, the V gene TRBV30; 7 bases are shared with TRBD2. Looked up from germline, CDR1 is GTSNPN and CDR2 is SVGIG (reference sequence). The trim removed 5 bases at V and 0 bases at J, leaving 14 bases unmatched. This CDR3 region has 17 residues.

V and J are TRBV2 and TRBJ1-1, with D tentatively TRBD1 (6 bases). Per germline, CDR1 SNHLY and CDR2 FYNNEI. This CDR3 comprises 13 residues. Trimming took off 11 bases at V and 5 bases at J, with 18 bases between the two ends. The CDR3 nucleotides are TGTGCCGTATTCGTCAGGGGAAATACTGAAGCTTTCTTT. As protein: CAVFVRGNTEAFF.